This T cell receptor (beta chain) was profiled in a study of shared clonotypes between healthy human individuals. Study-level results: Few donors limited the genetic and exposure-history diversity represented. Across subsets, estimated richness was generally greater for naive than for memory populations.

Study processing details: Filtering was not the same, since immunoSEQ gave junction-only sequences without quality scores. Assay: immunoSEQ multiplex PCR; the TCRdb copy retains only in-frame clones and omits some. That table is the source of V, J and clone size, and D and trimming were worked out from the DNA. The top ten clones hold more than 0.085% of a sample with hundreds of thousands of clones, 90% to 97% of them seen once. Only CD45RO-negative cells positively selected for CCR7 counted as naive CD8 cells, so terminally differentiated effector memory CD45RA+ cells were excluded. The CDR3 contains 14 residues. V dropped 3 bases and J dropped 7 bases, with 15 bases sitting between them. Germline V CDR1 and CDR2: MNHNS, SASEGT. A note on this clone: The target antigen is unknown.

The chain employs TRBV6-1 and TRBJ1-1; the D is unclear. Material: naive CD8+ T cells sorted from blood. This sequence was found in a woman aged 25 to 39 in good health. The CDR3 coding sequence is TGTGCCAGCAGTGAGGGGAACATTCCAAATGAAGCTTTCTTT. This encodes CASSEGNIPNEAFF.